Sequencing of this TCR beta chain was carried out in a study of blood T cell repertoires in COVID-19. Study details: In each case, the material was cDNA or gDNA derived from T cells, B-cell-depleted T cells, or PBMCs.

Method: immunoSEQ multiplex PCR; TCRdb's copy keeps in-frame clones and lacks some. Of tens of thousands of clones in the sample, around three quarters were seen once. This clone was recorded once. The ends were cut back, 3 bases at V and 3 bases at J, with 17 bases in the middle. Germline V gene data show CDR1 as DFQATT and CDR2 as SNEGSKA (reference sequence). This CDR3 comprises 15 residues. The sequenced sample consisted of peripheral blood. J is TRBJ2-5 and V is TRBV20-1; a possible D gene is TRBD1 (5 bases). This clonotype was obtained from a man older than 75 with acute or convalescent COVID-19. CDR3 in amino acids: CSASSGGAREETQYF. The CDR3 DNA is TGCAGTGCTAGTTCAGGTGGGGCCAGGGAAGAGACCCAGTACTTC.